This T cell receptor (beta chain) was captured in a study of T cells after yellow fever vaccination. Study details: Each low-cell-number fraction was prepared by means of SMART-Seq v4 Ultra Low Input. The study's findings and limits: From the bulk population, abundant clonotypes could contaminate and appear within FACS-sorted repertoires. The CD4 compartment and the CD8 compartment contained a small share of clonotypes in common.

Each CDR3 protein is one row after TCRdb ran MiXCR on the 5' RACE reads. The table includes around 400,000 distinct CDR3 sequences, roughly 10% detected once. Germline V CDR1 and CDR2: KGHSH, LQKENI. The CDR3 consists of 17 residues. J gave up 2 bases and V 2 bases, and 11 bases lay outside the gene matches. Comment on this clonotype: Its antigen is unknown.

The input for sequencing was PBMCs, taken on the day of the first yellow fever vaccination. The origin of this receptor is a man between 18 and 29 years old who received the YFV17D yellow fever vaccine. This rearrangement joins TRBV18 to TRBJ1-1, with 7 nucleotides matching TRBD1. In DNA, the CDR3 is TGTGCCAGCTCACCATCCGAAGCCGGGACAGTAAACACTGAAGCTTTCTTT. As protein: CASSPSEAGTVNTEAFF. Combining the CDR3 with reference TRBV18 and TRBJ1-1 gives the whole variable domain NAGVMQNPRHLVRRRGQEARLRCSPMKGHSHVYWYRQLPEEGLKFMVYLQKENIIDESGMPKERFSAEFPKEGPSILRIQQVVRGDSAAYFCASSPSEAGTVNTEAFFGQGTRLTVV.